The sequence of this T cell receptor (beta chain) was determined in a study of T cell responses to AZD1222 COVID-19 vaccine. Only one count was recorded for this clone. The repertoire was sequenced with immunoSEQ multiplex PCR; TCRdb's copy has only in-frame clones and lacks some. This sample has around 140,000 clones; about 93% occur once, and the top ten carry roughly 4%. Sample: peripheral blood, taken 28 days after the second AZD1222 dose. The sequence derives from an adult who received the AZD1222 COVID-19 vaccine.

The DNA for the CDR3 is TGTGCCAGCAGATGGACTAGCGGGATTGATGAGCAGTTCTTC. Protein: CASRWTSGIDEQFF. V usage is TRBV2 and J usage is TRBJ2-1, with 12 bases matching TRBD2. The CDR3 is 14 amino acids. Trimming removed 6 bases from V and 8 bases from J; junction bases left unmatched: 5. From germline, CDR1 is SNHLY and CDR2 FYNNEI.